This record concerns one T cell receptor (beta chain) sequence. Germline V gene data show CDR1 as SGHRS and CDR2 as YFSETQ. The V gene lost 2 bases and the J gene lost 6 bases, with 22 bases spanning the gap. The CDR3 sequence is 17 residues long. Profiled with immunoSEQ multiplex PCR; TCRdb holds only in-frame clones, not every one. The table has about 430,000 clones, roughly nine tenths seen once. This entry belongs to a study of blood T cell repertoires in COVID-19. At the level of the study: Spain, Italy and the United States supplied samples that represented acute and convalescent COVID-19. Sample material is recorded as cDNA or gDNA derived from T cells, B-cell-depleted T cells, or PBMCs.

This TCR was sampled from a man aged 25-45 years who had recovered from COVID-19. The V call is TRBV5-1, the J call TRBJ2-3; a possible D gene is TRBD2 (5 bases). Sequencing input: PBMCs or T cells enriched from blood (not recorded which). The CDR3 spells CASSLPMTQLVFDTQYF. The CDR3 nucleotides are TGCGCCAGCAGCTTACCCATGACTCAACTAGTATTTGATACGCAGTATTTT.